This is a list of T cell receptor beta chains from one sample in a study of CD8 T cells in Susac syndrome. Each CDR3 protein gets one entry after TCRdb re-called the immunoSEQ multiplex PCR reads with MiXCR. The sample records some 300,000 distinct CDR3 sequences, 75% to 85% being singletons. The source material was CD8+ T cells from PBMCs. The receptors were gathered from a human donor with multiple sclerosis. The CDR3 runs from the conserved cysteine through the conserved F or W. A D gene is named only where the DNA matches it firmly. Size is omitted from some rows. Given values are once, few, many or a class for expanded clones.

CDR3 DNA | CDR3 protein | V gene | D gene | clone size | J gene
TGTGCCTGGATGCCGGGAGGCAATGAGCAGTTCTTC | CAWMPGGNEQFF | TRBV30 | TRBD2 | - | TRBJ2-1
TGTGCCAGCAGTCTAGGGACAGGGGGGAACGAGCAGTACTTC | CASSLGTGGNEQYF | TRBV27 | TRBD1 | - | TRBJ2-7
TGTGCCAGCAGAGAAGAAATGAGCGAGCAGTACTTC | CASREEMSEQYF | TRBV2 | - | - | TRBJ2-7
TGTGCCAGCAGTGATCGCGGACACCAAGAGACCCAGTACTTC | CASSDRGHQETQYF | TRBV25-1 | - | few | TRBJ2-5
TGTGCCAGTGGGGGGAGGATGCGGGATGAGCAGTTCTTC | CASGGRMRDEQFF | TRBV19 | - | - | TRBJ2-1
TGTGCCAGCAGTTCACAGGGGGACTATGGAGCTTTCTTT | CASSSQGDYGAFF | TRBV7-4 | TRBD1 | - | TRBJ1-1
TGTGCCTGGAGTGTTGGGGGAGTAGGGAATGAGCAGTTCTTC | CAWSVGGVGNEQFF | TRBV30 | - | once | TRBJ2-1
TGTGCCAGTAGTATTCTGCGGGGACTAGCGGGAGACAATGAGCAGTTCTTC | CASSILRGLAGDNEQFF | TRBV19 | TRBD2 | - | TRBJ2-1
TGCAGTGCTAGACCTCCAGGGTACCCCTACGAGCAGTACTTC | CSARPPGYPYEQYF | TRBV20-1 | - | - | TRBJ2-7
TGTGCCAGCAGTTGGGGACCGGCGGGGCGCTCCTACGAGCAGTACTTC | CASSWGPAGRSYEQYF | TRBV5-6 | - | - | TRBJ2-7
TGTGCCAGCTCACCACCAAGCGGGAAATTCTACAATGAGCAGTTCTTC | CASSPPSGKFYNEQFF | TRBV18 | TRBD2 | - | TRBJ2-1
TGCGCCAGCAGCCAAGACATCGAGCGGGAGAGGGGGTACGAGACCCAGTACTTC | CASSQDIERERGYETQYF | TRBV4-3 | TRBD2 | - | TRBJ2-5
TGCAGTGCTAGCCCTCTAACGACCGGTCTTTCGGGAGGCTACACCTTC | CSASPLTTGLSGGYTF | TRBV20-1 | - | once | TRBJ1-2
TGTGCCAGCAGTGAATTCGCCTTGGGTGGGGCCAACGTCCTGACTTTC | CASSEFALGGANVLTF | TRBV2 | - | - | TRBJ2-6
TGTGCCAGCAGCTTAGCGCAGGGGAGCCTCTACGAGCAGTACTTC | CASSLAQGSLYEQYF | TRBV7-9 | - | - | TRBJ2-7
TGTGCCAGCAGTTTTTCGGGGGCCACTGAAGCTTTCTTT | CASSFSGATEAFF | TRBV27 | - | - | TRBJ1-1
TGTGCCAGTAGCTCCGGACTTTCAGCCTACGAGCAGTACTTC | CASSSGLSAYEQYF | TRBV27 | - | few | TRBJ2-7
TGTGCCAGCAGCTTAGGGGAGGGGCCCACCGAGCAGTTCTTC | CASSLGEGPTEQFF | TRBV7-9 | TRBD2 | - | TRBJ2-1
TGTGCCAGCAGCGCCAGGACTAGCGGGAGGACTTCTAACTACAATGAGCAGTTCTTC | CASSARTSGRTSNYNEQFF | TRBV9 | TRBD2 | - | TRBJ2-1
TGTGCCACCAGCAGGGGATCTAGCTTTGAGCAGTTCTTC | CATSRGSSFEQFF | TRBV15 | - | - | TRBJ2-1
TGTGCCAGCAGCTCCTCAGGGGGAGACATTCAGTACTTC | CASSSSGGDIQYF | TRBV11-3 | TRBD1 | - | TRBJ2-4
TGTGCCAGCAGCTTAGGAGCGGGTAGCTCCTACAATGAGCAGTTCTTC | CASSLGAGSSYNEQFF | TRBV7-9 | - | once | TRBJ2-1
TGTGCCAGTAGCCCCGGGACAGGGGTATTGCCCTACAATGAGCAGTTCTTC | CASSPGTGVLPYNEQFF | TRBV19 | TRBD1 | - | TRBJ2-1
TGTGCCACTTTTGGGGGAGGACAGCCCCAGCATTTT | CATFGGGQPQHF | TRBV28 | - | - | TRBJ1-5
TGTGCCTGGAGCCCATCTATAGGGGAGCTGTTTTTT | CAWSPSIGELFF | TRBV30 | - | - | TRBJ2-2
TGTGCCAGCATCCCGGGACAGGCTCCAGGCTACACCTTC | CASIPGQAPGYTF | TRBV28 | TRBD1 | - | TRBJ1-2
TGCAGTGCTCCGACGGAAGAGGCCACAGGCTACAAGGGCTACGAGCAGTACTTC | CSAPTEEATGYKGYEQYF | TRBV20-1 | - | - | TRBJ2-7
TGTGCCAGCACCTCCCTCTCCGGGACCGCCGTAAGAGAGCTGTTTTTT | CASTSLSGTAVRELFF | TRBV9 | - | - | TRBJ2-2
TGTGCCAGCAGTTTGGGGACTAGCGGGATTTACGAGCAGTACTTC | CASSLGTSGIYEQYF | TRBV27 | TRBD2 | - | TRBJ2-7
TGTGCCACCAGTGACCGACAACCCAGGGGCGAAGAGACCCAGTACTTC | CATSDRQPRGEETQYF | TRBV24-1 | - | - | TRBJ2-5
TGCAGCGTTTCTCGTGGGGCGACTAGGAGCTCCTACAATGAGCAGTTCTTC | CSVSRGATRSSYNEQFF | TRBV29-1 | - | - | TRBJ2-1
TGTGCCAGCAGTTTATTGTCCCTAGGGGGACTAACCGAGCAGTACTTC | CASSLLSLGGLTEQYF | TRBV28 | - | - | TRBJ2-7
TGTGCCAGCAGTTTAGGTATCGGGAGGAGGAACGAGCAGTACTTC | CASSLGIGRRNEQYF | TRBV6-6 | TRBD2 | - | TRBJ2-7
TGTGCCAGCAGCTTAGGTGGATCTTGGATCTCCTACGAGCAGTACTTC | CASSLGGSWISYEQYF | TRBV7-2 | - | - | TRBJ2-7
TGTGCCAGCAGCTTGGCCCCTCCTAGCGAAGGGCCCCTCGAGCAGTACTTC | CASSLAPPSEGPLEQYF | TRBV5-4 | - | - | TRBJ2-7
TGCGCCAGCAGCCCGTCTAATTACTGGAACACTGAAGCTTTCTTT | CASSPSNYWNTEAFF | TRBV4-3 | - | - | TRBJ1-1
TGTGCCAGCAGTAGCGCCTCGGGTTCGGGCTACACCTTC | CASSSASGSGYTF | TRBV6-5 | - | few | TRBJ1-2
TGCGCCAGCAGCTTCCACGCCTCAACTAATGAAAAACTGTTTTTT | CASSFHASTNEKLFF | TRBV5-1 | - | once | TRBJ1-4
TGCGCCAGCAGCCTCTCACGTCGGGGACAGCCCCAGCATTTT | CASSLSRRGQPQHF | TRBV4-3 | - | - | TRBJ1-5
TGTGCCAGCAGCCACCCCGCGGCGGGCTCCTACGAGCAGTACTTC | CASSHPAAGSYEQYF | TRBV7-2 | - | once | TRBJ2-7
TGTGCCAGCAGTGCTGGACCGGGCGGGTCCGCTTTCTTT | CASSAGPGGSAFF | TRBV6-5 | - | - | TRBJ1-1
TGTGCCAGCTCTATCGGGCCGCTCTATGGCTACACCTTC | CASSIGPLYGYTF | TRBV27 | - | - | TRBJ1-2
TGTGCCAGCAGCGTGGGACTAGATGTGGAGACCCAGTACTTC | CASSVGLDVETQYF | TRBV9 | TRBD2 | - | TRBJ2-5
TGTGCCAGCAGCTTCTGGAACACTGAAGCTTTCTTT | CASSFWNTEAFF | TRBV11-2 | - | few | TRBJ1-1
TGTGCCAGCAATGGGGTCGGGAGCAATCAGCCCCAGCATTTT | CASNGVGSNQPQHF | TRBV28 | - | - | TRBJ1-5
TGTGCCAGCAGTACCACAGGGGGTGAAGCTTTCTTT | CASSTTGGEAFF | TRBV27 | TRBD1 | - | TRBJ1-1
TGTGCCAGCAGCGGTATAGCAGACTCCTACAATGAGCAGTTCTTC | CASSGIADSYNEQFF | TRBV5-6 | - | - | TRBJ2-1
TGCAGTGCTAAACTACTTAGCTCCTACGAGCAGTACTTC | CSAKLLSSYEQYF | TRBV20-1 | - | - | TRBJ2-7
TGTGCCAGCAGCCCCGAGGCCAGGGGGCAATTCTACGAGCAGTACTTC | CASSPEARGQFYEQYF | TRBV3-1 | TRBD1 | - | TRBJ2-7
TGTGCCAGCAGTTACCAGCTAAACAGTCCCTACGAGCAGTACTTC | CASSYQLNSPYEQYF | TRBV6-2/TRBV6-3 | - | few | TRBJ2-7
TGTGCCAGCAGTTACAGGGCAGGTCATGGCTACACCTTC | CASSYRAGHGYTF | TRBV6-5 | - | - | TRBJ1-2
TGTGCCAGCGGGGGACTCGCGGAGGTGCAGTACTTC | CASGGLAEVQYF | TRBV27 | - | - | TRBJ2-7
TGTGCCAGCAGTAGACGGCTTGAAGCTTTCTTT | CASSRRLEAFF | TRBV6-5 | - | - | TRBJ1-1
TGTGCCAGTTCCCCTGACAGGGACAGTGGCTACACCTTC | CASSPDRDSGYTF | TRBV27 | TRBD1 | - | TRBJ1-2
TGCGCCAGCAGCCAAGACCGGGACAGCCAAGAGACCCAGTACTTC | CASSQDRDSQETQYF | TRBV4-3 | TRBD1 | - | TRBJ2-5
TGCGCCAGCAGCCAAGATCAGGGGGGCAATCAGCCCCAGCATTTT | CASSQDQGGNQPQHF | TRBV4-1 | TRBD1 | - | TRBJ1-5
TGCGCCAGCAGCCAAGCAACCCGGGACCGCGAGCAGTACTTC | CASSQATRDREQYF | TRBV4-3 | - | - | TRBJ2-7
TGTGCCAGCACCCAACAGGGTCGGGGCACTGAAGCTTTCTTT | CASTQQGRGTEAFF | TRBV27 | - | once | TRBJ1-1
TGCAGCGTTGAAAGCGTGGGGGCTAGCGAGACTTACGAGCAGTACTTC | CSVESVGASETYEQYF | TRBV29-1 | - | - | TRBJ2-7